The T cell receptor beta chain under discussion was sequenced for a study of shared clonotypes between healthy human individuals (dated by TCRdb to the early 2020s). For the wider study: Two women and a few men aged 18 to 49 years were included in the cohort. For each donor, CD4 naive and CD4 memory were each run on three plates, CD8 naive on two plates, and CD8 memory on one plate. To estimate repertoire size and how much clonotype sharing occurs between individuals, the study deeply sequenced the blood TCR repertoires of about five healthy adults. Different laboratories and diverse techniques were used to prepare libraries and sequence TCR repertoires, to increase sequencing depth and limit assay-specific biases. Per donor, leukapheresis produced somewhere between about 0.85 and 9.5 billion PBMCs. Findings and caveats that apply to the study as a whole: Sampling was limited to blood, and TCR repertoires in tissue likely differ from TCR repertoires in blood. Based on pairwise subsampling, the degree of clonotype sharing among donors was expected to be affected by sequencing depth. Clonotypes shared by all four sorted-subset donors showed higher generation probabilities than non-shared clonotypes. Estimated clonotype richness was generally larger for naive than for memory subsets. Because the study included a small number of donors, the genetic and exposure-history diversity represented was limited. Approximately 5% of naive CD4, 3.5% of naive CD8, 2.3% of memory CD4, and 0.4% of memory CD8 clonotypes were shared across several donors. Incomplete sequencing was indicated by rarefaction of sorted-subset datasets, despite the large sequencing depth.

Using the deep immunoSEQ assay, multiplex PCR amplified TCR CDR3 regions from genomic DNA. Extracted genomic DNA from each cell subset was distributed evenly across all wells of several immunoSEQ 96-well plates, and each plate was treated as a replicate. For sorted subsets, approximately 200 ng of genomic DNA, equivalent to around 29,000 T cell genomes, went into each replicate PCR. Purified libraries were measured with a Qubit 3.0 fluorometer, size-checked on a Bioanalyzer 2100, and measured again with the KAPA Library Quantification kit. Each immunoSEQ 96-well plate was sequenced on its own single-read 150-cycle Illumina NextSeq 550 flow cell. The published analysis was carried out like this. Because the immunoSEQ output included only junctional sequences and no quality scores, the filtering could not be the same as the filtering used for full-length reads. Sequences were annotated with PyIR, a Python wrapper for IgBLAST v1.9, using IMGT germline references to assign V/J genes and CDR3. Reads with weak V/J assignments (E-value above 1e-6), missing CDR3, stop codons, out-of-frame junctions, or ambiguous translated residues were removed. V3J clonotypes were defined as sequences sharing the same inferred V gene, J gene, and CDR3 amino acid sequence. To compute the percentage overlap between repertoires, the number of shared unique clonotypes was divided by the size of the smaller repertoire. Three approaches were used to assess repertoire richness: RTK rarefaction, the Chao1 estimator, and Recon v2.1 estimates of unobserved clonotypes. OLGA was used to compute generation probabilities for all TCRbeta clonotypes that the gDNA method yielded from a handful of donors. The table comes from immuneACCESS by way of TCRdb, which keeps in-frame sequences with V and J called. Part of the clones is missing from these tables; in studies checked, under half for an unresolved V gene and the rest for unknown reasons. That table furnishes V, J and clone size, whereas the DNA furnished D and trimming. The sample table holds about 380,000 clones, of which approximately 97% were seen once. The ten top clones hold about 0.32% of the sample.

Healthy HIV-negative adults with no recently reported acute infections or vaccinations were included as donors. Only Caucasian adults living in Nashville, Tennessee, USA were represented among the donors. CD8 memory samples consisted of magnetically selected CD45RO+ cells combined with CCR7-negative CD45RA+ effector memory (TemRA) cells. Blood was collected by leukapheresis, and PBMCs were isolated by Ficoll-Histopaque density gradient centrifugation and then cryopreserved in liquid nitrogen vapor phase. Purity and quantity of every magnetically sorted T cell population were checked by analytical flow cytometry. From each sorted fraction, genomic DNA was isolated and quantified by UV absorbance on a Nanodrop 2000c. From the germline V gene (reference sequence), CDR1 is MNHEY and CDR2 is SMNVEV. CDR3 length: 13 amino acids, cysteine to phenylalanine. Left in the record is the CDR3 DNA by itself, 39 bases read in frame from the first base. V loses 7 bases of germline sequence and J loses 2 bases, and the interval between the two ends is 12 bases.

This clone was seen only once. The specificity of this receptor is unknown. It has no much larger one-base neighbor in the sample; base qualities were not kept. The sequencing input was memory CD8+ T cells sorted from blood. In light of the paper, this sample's cell subset or site label describes: CD45RO+ cells pooled with CCR7-negative TemRA cells. In this chain, TRBV27 is recombined with TRBJ2-7; the D gene is perhaps TRBD2, on 6 matching bases. This TCR derives from a man aged 25-45 years in good health. CDR3 protein: CASTQAGTYEQYF. The nucleotide sequence is TGTGCCAGCACCCAAGCGGGTACCTACGAGCAGTACTTC.